Each of the 6 T cell receptor beta chains below was sequenced from the same sample in a study of CD8 T cells in Susac syndrome. Random hexamers served to reverse transcribe roughly 0.5 to 1 ug RNA. TCRdb redid the calling of the immunoSEQ multiplex PCR reads with MiXCR, one entry per CDR3 protein. The sample comprises about 240,000 distinct CDR3 sequences, 90% to 96% of which are singletons, and approximately 0.1% rests with the top ten. What was sequenced was CD4+ T cells from PBMCs. Receptor source: a human donor with Susac syndrome.

The V call is TRBV18, the J call TRBJ1-1, with D unclear. There are 13 residues in the CDR3. V gave up 11 bases and J gave up 0 bases, with 13 bases separating them. Germline values: CDR1 KGHSH, CDR2 LQKENI. For the CDR3, the DNA is TGTGCCGGCAAAGGGAGCTTGAACACTGAAGCTTTCTTT. This sequence encodes CAGKGSLNTEAFF.

V usage is TRBV4-1 and J usage is TRBJ2-1; D gene unclear. Germline V gives CDR1 MGHRA, CDR2 YSYEKL. This CDR3 contains 17 residues. Trimming removed 3 bases from V and 6 bases from J, with 21 bases in between. The CDR3 loop reads CASSHPTEIVKVNEQFF. The CDR3 DNA reads TGCGCCAGCAGCCACCCCACCGAAATAGTGAAGGTCAATGAGCAGTTCTTC.

The chain uses TRBV9 and TRBJ2-6; D possibly uses TRBD1 or TRBD2 (6 bases each). Germline lookup yields CDR1 SGDLS and CDR2 YYNGEE. The CDR3 covers 17 residues. Trimming left V 4 bases short and J 2 bases short, with 16 bases between. The CDR3 coding sequence is TGTGCCAGCAGCATCCGCCCGGGGGACACTGGGGCCAACGTCCTGACTTTC. It is translated as CASSIRPGDTGANVLTF.

The J gene is TRBJ2-1, the V gene TRBV7-8; 9 bases are shared with TRBD2. This CDR3 spans 19 amino acids. In germline, CDR1 is SGHVS, CDR2 FQNEAQ. V shed 5 bases and J 5 bases; nucleotides not matched to a gene: 19. The CDR3 sequence: CASSPQGGRAVGPHNEQFF. In DNA, the CDR3 is TGTGCCAGCAGCCCCCAAGGCGGGAGGGCCGTCGGCCCTCACAATGAGCAGTTCTTC.

This chain joins TRBV7-9 and TRBJ1-2; possible D gene TRBD1, 6 bases. CDR1 is SEHNR, CDR2 FQNEAQ, per germline (reference sequence). CDR3 length: 15 amino acids. Trimming left V 9 bases short and J 1 base short, with 18 bases between. CDR3 in amino acids: CASIETRDNNYGYTF. DNA for the CDR3: TGTGCCAGTATAGAAACTCGGGACAATAACTATGGCTACACCTTC.

This clonotype was counted a few times. V gene TRBV12-3 or TRBV12-4 combines with J gene TRBJ2-1; TRBD1 is a possible D gene (6 bases). Trimming stripped 7 bases from V and 0 bases from J, with 13 bases between. CDR3 length equals 15 residues. DNA of the CDR3: TGTGCCAGCATTCCCAGGGGAAGCTCCTACAATGAGCAGTTCTTC. This sequence encodes CASIPRGSSYNEQFF.